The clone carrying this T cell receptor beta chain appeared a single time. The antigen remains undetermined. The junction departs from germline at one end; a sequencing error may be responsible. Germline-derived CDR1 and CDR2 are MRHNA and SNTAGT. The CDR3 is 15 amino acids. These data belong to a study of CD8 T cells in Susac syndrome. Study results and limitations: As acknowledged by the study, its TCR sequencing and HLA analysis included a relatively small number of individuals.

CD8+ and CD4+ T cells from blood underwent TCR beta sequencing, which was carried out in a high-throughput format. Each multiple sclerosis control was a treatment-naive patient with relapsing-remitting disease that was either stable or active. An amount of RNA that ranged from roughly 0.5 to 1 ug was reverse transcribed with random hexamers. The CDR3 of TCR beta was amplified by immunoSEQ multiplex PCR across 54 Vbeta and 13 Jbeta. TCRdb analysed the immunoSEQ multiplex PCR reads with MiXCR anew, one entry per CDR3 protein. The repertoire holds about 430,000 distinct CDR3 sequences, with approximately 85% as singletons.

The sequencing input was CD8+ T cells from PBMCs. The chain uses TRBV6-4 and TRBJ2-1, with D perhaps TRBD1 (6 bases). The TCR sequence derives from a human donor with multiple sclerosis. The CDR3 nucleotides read TGTGCCAGCAGTCAAAACCGGGACATGGACAACGAGCAGTTCTTC. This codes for CASSQNRDMDNEQFF.